This TCR beta chain was documented in a study of tumor-infiltrating lymphocytes in primary liver carcinoma. Details on this clonotype: Antigen unknown.

Blood RNA originated from unsorted whole blood, with germline DNA additionally extracted. Findings and limits, study-wide: Paired tumor-adjacent and tumor-blood samples overlapped less than tumor region pairs did. Tumor samples exhibited a significantly greater top-250-clone fraction than blood samples (p = 0.039).

Germline V gene lookup returns CDR1 SGHTS and CDR2 YDEGEE. V lost 2 bases, J lost 0 bases, and 13 bases lay in between. The CDR3 sequence is 16 residues long. TCR beta cDNA was made from 500 ng total RNA with a constant-region primer. Libraries covering TCR beta were generated through three nested multiplex PCR rounds (using a slightly modified ARM-PCR). Use of TRBV1-TRBV30 forward primers with a C-beta reverse primer characterized the first two PCR rounds, which lasted roughly 9 cycles each. TCRdb called the multiplex PCR reads again in MiXCR, with one record for every CDR3 protein. The sample records just over 300,000 distinct CDR3 sequences, roughly 60% being singletons.

The specimen sequenced was peripheral blood. The chain combines TRBV5-8 with TRBJ2-3, with D maybe TRBD1 (6 bases). The source is a woman in her 30s with primary liver carcinoma and hepatitis B virus infection. The CDR3 spells CASSLPGDVSTDTQYF. DNA for the CDR3: TGTGCCAGCAGCTTACCAGGGGATGTAAGCACAGATACGCAGTATTTT.